This paragraph reports one T cell receptor (beta chain). No antigen is known for it. The data derive from a study of T cell responses to AZD1222 COVID-19 vaccine. Findings and caveats of the study: Possibly, clonal diversity was underestimated; donors were largely white British and included more females.

Germline CDR1 and CDR2: SNHLY and FYNNEI. The CDR3 has 15 amino acids. Trimming cost V 7 bases and J 10 bases; bases outside gene matches: 11. Clones were read by immunoSEQ multiplex PCR, and TCRdb kept only the in-frame ones, dropping some. The data contain roughly 180,000 clones, around nine tenths of them singletons. This specimen was peripheral blood, taken 28 days after the second AZD1222 dose. The chain links TRBV2 to TRBJ1-6; 9 bases are shared with TRBD1. The origin of this receptor is an adult who received the AZD1222 COVID-19 vaccine. CDR3 amino acids: CASTWTGAERSPLHF. The CDR3 DNA is TGTGCCAGCACCTGGACAGGGGCGGAAAGGTCACCCCTCCACTTT. The complete variable domain, with remaining parts taken from reference TRBV2 and TRBJ1-6, reads EPEVTQTPSHQVTQMGQEVILRCVPISNHLYFYWYRQILGQKVEFLVSFYNNEISEKSEIFDDQFSVERPDGSNFTLKIRSTKLEDSAMYFCASTWTGAERSPLHFGNGTRLTVT.